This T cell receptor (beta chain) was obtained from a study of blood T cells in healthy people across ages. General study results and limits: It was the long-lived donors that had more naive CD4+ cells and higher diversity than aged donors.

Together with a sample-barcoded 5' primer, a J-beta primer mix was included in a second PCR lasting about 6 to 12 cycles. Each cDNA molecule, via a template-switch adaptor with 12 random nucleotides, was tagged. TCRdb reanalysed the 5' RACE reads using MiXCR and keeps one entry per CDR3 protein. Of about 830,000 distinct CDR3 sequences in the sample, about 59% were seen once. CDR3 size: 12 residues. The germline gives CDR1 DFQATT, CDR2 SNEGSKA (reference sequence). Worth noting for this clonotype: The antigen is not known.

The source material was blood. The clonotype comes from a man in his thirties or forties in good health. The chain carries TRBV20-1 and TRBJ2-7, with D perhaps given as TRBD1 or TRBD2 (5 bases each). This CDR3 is CSPGTDSYEQYF. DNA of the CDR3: TGCAGCCCTGGGACGGACTCCTACGAGCAGTACTTC.